This T cell receptor beta chain was sequenced in a study of T cells in Graves' hyperthyroidism and ophthalmopathy. Points from the study as a whole: In blood, most of the thyroid clonotypes expanded above 0.001 were also present.

Trimming stripped 2 bases from V and 3 bases from J, with 17 bases between. Germline CDR1 and CDR2: SGHAT and FQNNGV. This CDR3 contains 16 residues. Uncontrolled infections, other autoimmune diseases, pregnancy or lactation led to exclusion of patients. PBMCs were obtained from over 8.5 ml fresh peripheral blood. This clonotype appeared many times. What it binds is not known. From RNA transcripts, TCR beta CDR3 regions were amplified. A first-round RT-PCR of the TCR CDR3 used the HTBI primer set. TCRdb passed the multiplex PCR reads through MiXCR, listing each CDR3 protein once. There are over 400,000 distinct CDR3 sequences in the sample; roughly 15% occur only once, and roughly 13% lies in the top ten.

Material for sequencing was blood. This rearrangement joins TRBV11-2 to TRBJ2-7; D might be TRBD1 (6 bases). This clonotype originated in a young man with Graves' ophthalmopathy. For the CDR3, the DNA is TGTGCCAGCAGCTTAATCATGGAGCAGGGGAGCTACGAGCAGTACTTC. As protein: CASSLIMEQGSYEQYF.